This T cell receptor (beta chain) was sequenced in a study of blood T cells in healthy people across ages (dated by TCRdb to 2015 to 2017). In terms of the full investigation: Template switching captured roughly one uniquely barcoded TCR beta cDNA molecule per two T cells in model experiments. To avoid experimental bias, donors of different ages were spread randomly across the sequencing lanes. The donors were split into four age groups: young (average 16 years), middle-aged (39), aged (more than 60) and long-lived (roughly 88). The study measured age-related changes in TCR beta repertoire diversity using deep sequencing normalized with unique cDNA molecular identifiers. For two donors (one aged 18 to 29 and one aged 80 or older), the study analyzed two additional independent replicas of 1 million unique cDNA reads from the same blood draw. Study-level results and caveats: Estimates of total diversity from one million sequenced T cells were regarded as lower bounds and underestimates. Donor CMV infection status was unknown, potentially confounding age-related changes in expanded clonotypes. Bulk unsorted PBMC profiling prevented conclusive comparison of naive and antigen-experienced compartments. Compared with the aged group, the long-lived group had more naive CD4+ T cells, fewer expanded clones and increased TCR diversity, a pattern suggesting age selection. Observed TCR beta diversity per million T cells fell roughly linearly with age, and a significant reduction was already apparent by age around 36. The percentage of naive T cells measured by flow cytometry correlated strongly with observed TCR beta diversity.

Concerning this clonotype itself: Its recognized antigen is unknown. No base quality values were provided; no much bigger clone lies one nucleotide off.

Library creation used 5' RACE. Sequencing relied on an Illumina HiSeq 2500. A second PCR of roughly 7 to 11 cycles was performed with a sample-barcoded 5' primer and a J-beta primer mix. A unique molecular identifier was introduced onto each TCR beta cDNA molecule by a template-switch 5' adaptor carrying 12 random nucleotides. At least 3 million CDR3-containing paired-end reads were obtained from each sample. First-strand cDNA synthesis was performed from all RNA using the Mint cDNA synthesis kit, with priming by a TRBC-specific oligonucleotide. After uracil-DNA glycosylase treatment, a first 18-cycle PCR used universal primers M1SS and BC2_uni_R on all cDNA. As for the authors' bioinformatics: Normalization of each sample was performed by random selection of 1 million high-quality reads, each carrying a distinct molecular identifier. Reads sharing molecular identifiers were discarded rather than binned into consensus sequences. MiTCR, set to a Q25 quality threshold and the strictest error-elimination algorithm, was used for CDR3 identification, clonotype clustering and error correction. A nonparametric unseen species model using Euler transformation provided a lower-bound estimate of total TCR beta diversity. TCRdb passed the public sequencing reads through fastp at Q25 and MiXCR, retaining productive beta sequences. Every entry covers one CDR3 protein and lists the most common genes and DNA from its rows. TCRdb assigned the V and J calls; the authors' analysis was not used. This sample gives about 720,000 distinct CDR3 sequences in total; about 24% of them show up just once. Around 22% of the sample belongs to the ten largest clones.

Counted from cysteine to phenylalanine, this CDR3 has 16 amino acids. Only the CDR3 part of the read is kept: 48 bases, read in frame from the first base. The germline V gene (reference sequence) supplies CDR1 SEHNR and CDR2 FQNEAQ. Trimmed from V: 3 bases; trimmed from J: 2 bases; junction bases lacking a gene match: 7. Donors were 30 to 45 systemically healthy Caucasian individuals from Russia aged about 6 to 100 years. Roughly 10 milliliters of peripheral blood were collected from each donor into EDTA-treated Vacutainer tubes. Ficoll-Paque density-gradient centrifugation was used to isolate PBMCs, with at least 6 million per sample. Total RNA was extracted from PBMCs with Trizol reagent, with at least 6 micrograms obtained per sample. For every donor, flow cytometry on a PBMC aliquot measured the percentage of naive CD45RAhigh/CD27high T cells.

The chain links TRBV7-9 with TRBJ2-5, with 9 bases in between that match TRBD2. The sequencing input was blood. This TCR was sampled from a man in his 70s in good health. The DNA is as follows: TGTGCCAGCAGCTTTCTGACTAGCGGTACTCAAGAGACCCAGTACTTC. The resulting protein is CASSFLTSGTQETQYF.